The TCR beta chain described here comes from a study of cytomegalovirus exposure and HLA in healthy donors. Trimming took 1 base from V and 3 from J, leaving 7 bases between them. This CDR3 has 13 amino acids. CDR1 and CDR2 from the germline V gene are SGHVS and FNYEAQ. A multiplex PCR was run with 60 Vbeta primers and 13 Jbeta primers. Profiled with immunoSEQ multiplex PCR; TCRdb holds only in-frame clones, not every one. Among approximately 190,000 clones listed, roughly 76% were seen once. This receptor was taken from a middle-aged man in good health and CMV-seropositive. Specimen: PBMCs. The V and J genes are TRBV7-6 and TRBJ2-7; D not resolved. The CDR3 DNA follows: TGTGCCAGCAGCTTAGACCCCTACTACGAGCAGTACTTC. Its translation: CASSLDPYYEQYF.